This T cell receptor (beta chain) is from a study of control samples from healthy donors and cancer patients. Sequenced by immunoSEQ multiplex PCR; TCRdb stores in-frame clones only, minus some. Of approximately 130,000 clones in the sample, roughly 90% were seen once. This CDR3 is built from 17 residues. CDR1 SGHVS and CDR2 FNYEAQ come from the germline V gene. V lost 3 bases and J lost 8; bases outside the gene matches: 10. The sequencing input was blood. The clonotype originates from a man between 50 and 59 years old in good health. The chain recombines TRBV7-6 with TRBJ1-6; 10 nucleotides align to TRBD1. The CDR3 here is CASSFLGQGGAHSPLHF. In nucleotides, the CDR3 is TGTGCCAGCAGCTTTCTCGGACAGGGGGGGGCCCATTCACCCCTCCACTTT.